This T cell receptor beta chain was sequenced in a study of cytomegalovirus exposure and HLA in healthy donors (dated by TCRdb to about 2017). Describing the broader study: According to an earlier analysis of several hundred of the donors, about 179 million T cells yielded 117 million unique TCR beta sequences and more than 250 Gb of sequence data. A separate validation cohort of over 95 different subjects was used in addition to the 666-subject first cohort. To decide whether each TCR beta V gene segment behaved as functional or pseudogenic, an earlier analysis of over 500 of the donors relied on high-throughput TCR beta sequencing. Approximately 300 gigabases of sequencing data and approximately 92 million unique TCR sequences made up an early release that covered around 640 HLA-typed donors. Donor age, sex, ethnicity and CMV serostatus were collected together with the repertoire data. The study aimed to test whether signatures of past pathogen exposure could be identified by cataloging public T cell receptors. All discovery cohort repertoires had been generated using a single sequencing platform. HLA typing covered class I and class II loci at four-digit resolution. In the later analysis, no new phenotypic data were used to find candidate immune exposures; instead, reliance was placed on TCR beta sequences and their occurrence across donors. In a later genetic analysis, genome-wide SNP genotypes for 398 of the 666 donors were used, and that subset was treated as a discovery cohort. The study profiled the T cell repertoires of some 610 subjects by immunosequencing and related them to cytomegalovirus serostatus. Typing coverage differed by locus: A, B, C, DRB1 and DQB1 were typed in roughly 620-640 donors, DQA1 in about 560, DPA1 in 600 to 610, and DPB1 in just under 490. On average, 235,054 unique TCR beta nucleotide sequences were sequenced per donor among 398 genotyped donors of the cohort, with about 17% of those sequences being non-productive. Four to six DR-DQ haplotypes were handled as single units for association and clustering because linkage in the cohort was strong. A later analysis re-analyzed previously published TCR beta repertoires from approximately 700 donors and added high-resolution HLA genotyping to study TCR occurrence patterns. To predict cytomegalovirus infection status, the study combined high-throughput TCR immunosequencing, statistical association of individual TCRs with disease status, and machine learning. Among the roughly 400 genotyped donors, about 85% belonged to the genetic ancestry cluster associated with self-reported Caucasian donors.

The cohort comprised fewer than 750 healthy bone marrow donors. At the time of sampling, every cohort member was nominally healthy, though immune exposures that went unrecorded were likely present. The donor was CMV seronegative and was included in the group of a few hundred seronegative cohort members. Each donor provided a peripheral blood sample, and peripheral blood mononuclear cells were used for TCR beta sequencing. The Qiagen DNeasy Blood Extraction Kit was used to extract genomic DNA from the blood cell samples. Concerning this clone: Its recognized antigen is unknown. No much larger clonotype is one base removed from it; base qualities were not supplied.

Libraries were built with the immunoSEQ multiplex PCR assay. For the multiplex PCR, a mixture combining 60 forward primers for TCR Vbeta segments and 13 reverse primers for TCR Jbeta segments was used. The CDR3 region of rearranged TCR beta genes was amplified from genomic DNA with a multiplex PCR assay. The Illumina HiSeq System was used to sequence the amplified TCR beta libraries as 87-base-pair reads. The authors' analysis ran thus. Across the 600 to 700 repertoires, a later analysis counted tens of millions of unique TCR beta chains, around 10 million of which were shared by at least two donors. Raw reads were error-corrected and collapsed into unique sequences with a nearest-neighbor algorithm that merged closely related sequences to remove PCR and sequencing errors. V, D and J gene segments were assigned by aligning CDR3 sequences to IMGT reference sequences. Each retained sequence needed at least a six-nucleotide match to both a V gene segment and a J gene segment. A rearrangement counted as productive if the CDR3 had no stop codons and remained in frame with V and J, and every other rearrangement counted as non-productive. CDR3 was defined according to IMGT convention as the region running from the second conserved V-encoded cysteine to the conserved J-encoded phenylalanine. In an earlier analysis of more than 550 of the donors, sequences lacking an unambiguous match to a single V gene segment were excluded. An earlier analysis of 587 of the donors called V segments functional above 56.7% productive rearrangements and segregating when the between-donor standard deviation exceeded 5%. To diagnose cytomegalovirus status from the catalog of TCR beta chain sequences, a statistical classification framework was built. In a later analysis, TCR nucleotide sequences were compared against IMGT/GENE-DB human TR gene sequences so that V and J genes could be assigned. In a later analysis, CDR3 sequences and most-parsimonious VDJ recombination scenarios were assigned using the TCRdist pipeline. In a later analysis, every TCR beta chain was defined by the combination of its CDR3 amino acid sequence and its V-gene family, and reads without a unique V-gene family were dropped. To address suspected cross-contamination and a sequencing artifact, a later analysis removed a few hundred highly shared, low-generation-probability nucleotide sequences. For each public chain, a later analysis derived a clonal expansion index from normalized ranks of inferred template counts within each repertoire. In a later analysis, generation probabilities were computed using a VDJ recombination model fitted to out-of-frame rearrangements, and the results were checked against IGoR. Hypergeometric tests were used in a later analysis to score TCR-TCR, TCR-HLA and TCR-CMV co-occurrence, with a repertoire-size bias correction applied to the TCR pairs. A later analysis estimated false discovery rates by permuting HLA or CMV assignments 20 times. In a later analysis, co-occurring TCRs were grouped using DBSCAN, with TCRdist sequence similarity added in when clustering inside HLA-allele-positive subsets. Co-occurrence clustering excluded repertoires with fewer than 30,000 or more than 120,000 public chains, plus five with anomalous nucleotide sharing. Entries here come from immuneACCESS through TCRdb and include only in-frame sequences with V and J called. Some clones fail to appear in such tables; in the studies checked, an unresolved V gene covers under half of the shortfall, and the cause of the remainder is unknown. That table is the source of V, J and clone size, and D and trimming were worked out from the DNA. In all, the sample holds about 160,000 clones, and approximately 76% of those were seen once. Of the sample, over 1.3% falls within the top ten clones.

Points the paper makes about the study in general: Some IMGT-functional V segments, including TRBV6-2 and TRBV6-3, could not be distinguished by the 87-base-pair reads and were therefore excluded. According to a later analysis, most CMV-associated TCR beta chains appeared to be HLA-restricted, and the HLA associations seemed to be driven largely by CMV exposure. For the cohort, immune exposure information was limited to CMV serostatus. According to the authors, the approach could potentially be generalized to other disease states and immunological phenotypes. Several of the top co-occurrence clusters appeared to be linked to parvovirus B19, influenza, CMV and Epstein-Barr virus, according to a later analysis. Specific HLA alleles were associated with 18,000 or so TCR beta sequences at a false discovery rate of 0.05 in a later analysis. Because counts were too low, more than 15 rarely observed V segments, including chromosome 9 orphons, were left out of the earlier analysis of 587 of the donors. Cytomegalovirus status was reported to be diagnosed by the classifier with high specificity and sensitivity in both the original and validation cohorts. The presence/absence analyses assumed that sequencing depth was roughly uniform across donors, and that assumption may not be true. While some public TCRs were present in many individuals, most TCR sequences turned up only very rarely across donors. The study gave a list of about 150 TCR beta chains associated with cytomegalovirus. In a later analysis, HLA-associated TCR beta chains showed more clonal expansion and lower generation probabilities than non-associated chains that were equally common. Correlated functional status among segregating V segments might reflect linkage disequilibrium, but an unknown experimental factor could not be ruled out. A later genetic analysis reported fewer N-insertions in productive TCRs among donors in an Asian-associated ancestry cluster than the roughly 650-donor mean. According to a later analysis, TCR association rates differed among HLA loci, with DRB1 alleles showing the most associated TCRs and HLA-C alleles showing the fewest. The cohort was sequenced for TCR beta chains only, and without alpha or paired-chain data the features that could be detected were limited. The sequencing pipeline was judged likely to have produced a cluster of highly shared sequence variants as a technical artifact. In vitro tests confirmed that a few of the cytomegalovirus-associated TCR beta chains recognize cytomegalovirus antigens. In an earlier analysis of around 600 of the donors, most TCR beta V segments were observed in productive rearrangements about 87% or about 30% of the time, broadly matching IMGT annotations. A later genetic analysis associated a missense DCLRE1C variant with V-gene and J-gene trimming of TCR beta chains, and an independent cohort replicated the association. Assigning TCR associations to individual alleles was difficult when HLA alleles, especially DR and DQ, strongly co-occurred. A further reported finding was that TCR beta sequences accurately predicted the HLA-A and HLA-B alleles for most subjects in the first cohort. Because HLA typing was unavailable for some donors at each locus, only the typed subset was used in association tests.

Measured from the cysteine to the phenylalanine, the CDR3 is 16 residues long. The only DNA kept is the CDR3, 48 bases in frame from the first base. CDR1 and CDR2 are drawn from the germline V gene: LGHNA, YSLEER. Between the V and J ends, shortened by 1 base and 6 bases respectively, the junction contains 18 bases. Sequenced sample: PBMCs. The chain employs TRBV4-3 and TRBJ1-1; a confident D gene designation cannot be given. The receptor was derived from a man aged 60-69 years in good health and CMV-seronegative. CDR3 region: CASSQVNSYLEPEAFF. The nucleotide sequence is TGCGCCAGCAGCCAAGTAAACAGCTATTTAGAACCTGAAGCTTTCTTT.